This is a list of T cell receptor beta chains from one sample in a study of T cell responses to AZD1222 COVID-19 vaccine. TCRdb's copy holds only in-frame clones and misses some; the assay was immunoSEQ multiplex PCR. This sample has 70,000 to 95,000 clones, with approximately 90% found just once. Here the sequenced sample was peripheral blood, taken 28 days after the second AZD1222 dose. Every receptor here comes from an adult who received the AZD1222 COVID-19 vaccine. Each CDR3 is given with its conserved first and last residue. Fields, in order: clone size, D gene, V gene, J gene, CDR3 protein, CDR3 DNA. The D gene is left open where the match is weak. Clone size is given for some rows only: seen once, a few or many times, or a class if the clone is expanded.

clone_size: .
d_call: .
v_call: TRBV11-2
j_call: TRBJ2-5
cdr3_aa: CASDGVGEAQYF
cdr3_nt: TGTGCCAGCGACGGAGTGGGAGAGGCCCAGTACTTC

clone_size: .
d_call: .
v_call: TRBV19
j_call: TRBJ2-1
cdr3_aa: CATKQSGQYNEQFF
cdr3_nt: TGTGCCACCAAGCAATCGGGCCAGTACAATGAGCAGTTCTTC

clone_size: once
d_call: .
v_call: TRBV6-2/TRBV6-3
j_call: TRBJ2-7
cdr3_aa: CASSYANTAYEQYF
cdr3_nt: TGTGCCAGCAGTTACGCAAACACAGCCTACGAGCAGTACTTC

clone_size: .
d_call: TRBD1
v_call: TRBV10-1
j_call: TRBJ2-5
cdr3_aa: CASSLQGAAETQYF
cdr3_nt: TGCGCCAGCAGCCTACAGGGGGCCGCAGAGACCCAGTACTTC

clone_size: .
d_call: .
v_call: TRBV5-4
j_call: TRBJ2-3
cdr3_aa: CASNSDRGPTQYF
cdr3_nt: TGTGCCAGCAACTCCGACAGAGGCCCCACGCAGTATTTT

clone_size: few
d_call: .
v_call: TRBV7-9
j_call: TRBJ2-3
cdr3_aa: CASGLAHSTDTQYF
cdr3_nt: TGTGCCAGCGGGCTAGCCCATAGCACAGATACGCAGTATTTT

clone_size: .
d_call: .
v_call: TRBV2
j_call: TRBJ1-5
cdr3_aa: CASSGSGGGSNQPQHF
cdr3_nt: TGTGCCAGCAGTGGAAGTGGAGGTGGGAGCAATCAGCCCCAGCATTTT

clone_size: .
d_call: TRBD1
v_call: TRBV29-1
j_call: TRBJ2-3
cdr3_aa: CSVPRGRIDTQYF
cdr3_nt: TGCAGCGTCCCTAGGGGGCGCATAGATACGCAGTATTTT

clone_size: few
d_call: TRBD1
v_call: TRBV7-2
j_call: TRBJ1-6
cdr3_aa: CASSYRTGTYSPLHF
cdr3_nt: TGTGCCAGCAGCTACCGGACAGGGACCTATTCACCCCTCCACTTT

clone_size: .
d_call: .
v_call: TRBV7-3
j_call: TRBJ2-6
cdr3_aa: CASSPKKTLTSRANVLTF
cdr3_nt: TGTGCCAGCAGCCCGAAGAAGACGCTTACAAGTCGGGCCAACGTCCTGACTTTC

clone_size: .
d_call: TRBD1
v_call: TRBV7-9
j_call: TRBJ2-7
cdr3_aa: CASGQGSYEQYF
cdr3_nt: TGTGCCAGTGGACAGGGGTCCTACGAGCAGTACTTC

clone_size: once
d_call: .
v_call: TRBV21-1
j_call: TRBJ2-7
cdr3_aa: CASSTYEQYF
cdr3_nt: TGTGCCAGCAGCACCTACGAGCAGTACTTC

clone_size: .
d_call: .
v_call: TRBV3-1/TRBV3-2
j_call: TRBJ1-1
cdr3_aa: CASIDQRLGEAFF
cdr3_nt: TGTGCCAGCATCGACCAGAGGCTCGGGGAGGCTTTCTTT

clone_size: .
d_call: TRBD2
v_call: TRBV10-3
j_call: TRBJ2-1
cdr3_aa: CAISPRLAGETEQFF
cdr3_nt: TGTGCCATCAGTCCTAGACTAGCGGGAGAAACGGAGCAGTTCTTC

clone_size: .
d_call: .
v_call: TRBV5-1
j_call: TRBJ2-5
cdr3_aa: CASSLVPGALETQYF
cdr3_nt: TGCGCCAGCAGCTTGGTTCCCGGGGCTCTAGAGACCCAGTACTTC